This T cell receptor beta chain was captured in a study of CD8+CD57+ T cells in acquired aplastic anemia. Study-wide context: Mean DNA quantity obtained from sorted CD4+ and CD8+ cells was approximately 3 ug. Study results and caveats: Around 27 sequences, all CD8+ CDR3, were shared between patients and controls.

This CDR3 contains 14 residues. Germline-derived CDR1 and CDR2 are LNHNV and YYDKDF (reference sequence). It was genomic DNA that served as the template for profiling TCR beta VDJ and CDR3. From the reads, TCRdb called clonotypes with MiXCR, one entry per CDR3 protein. The table includes 150,000 to 200,000 distinct CDR3 sequences, 64% detected once. In the case of this clonotype: Its antigen remains unknown. At one end, the junction sequence differs from germline, possibly due to a read error.

Sequencing used sorted CD4+, CD8+, or CD8+CD57+ T cells (not recorded which) from PBMCs. V is TRBV15 and J is TRBJ1-4; 7 bases fit TRBD1. This sequence was found in a human donor with severe aplastic anemia or a healthy control (not recorded which). The DNA for the CDR3 is TGCGCCACCAGCAGGCAGGGGGTTGGTGAAAAACTGTTTTTT. This sequence encodes CATSRQGVGEKLFF.